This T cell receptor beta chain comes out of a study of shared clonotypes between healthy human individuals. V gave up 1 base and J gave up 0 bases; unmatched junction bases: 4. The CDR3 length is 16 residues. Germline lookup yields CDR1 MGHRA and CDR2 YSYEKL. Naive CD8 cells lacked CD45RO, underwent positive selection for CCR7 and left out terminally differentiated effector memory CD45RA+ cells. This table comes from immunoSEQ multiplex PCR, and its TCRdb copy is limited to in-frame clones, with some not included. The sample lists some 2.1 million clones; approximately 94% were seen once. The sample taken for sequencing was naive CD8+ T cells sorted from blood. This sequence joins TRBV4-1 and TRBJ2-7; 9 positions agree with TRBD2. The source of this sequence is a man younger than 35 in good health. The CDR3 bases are TGCGCCAGCAGCCAAGGACTAGCGGAGTTCTCCTACGAGCAGTACTTC. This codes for CASSQGLAEFSYEQYF.